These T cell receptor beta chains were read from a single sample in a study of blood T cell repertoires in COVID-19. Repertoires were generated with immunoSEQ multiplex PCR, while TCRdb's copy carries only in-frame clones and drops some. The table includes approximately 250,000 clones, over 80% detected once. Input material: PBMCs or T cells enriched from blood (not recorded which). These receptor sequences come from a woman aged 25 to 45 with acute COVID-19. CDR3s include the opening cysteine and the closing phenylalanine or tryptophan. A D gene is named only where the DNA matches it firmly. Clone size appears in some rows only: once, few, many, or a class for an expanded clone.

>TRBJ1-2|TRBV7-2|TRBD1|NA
TGTGCCAGCAGCTCCCCGGGACAGGGGATCTATGGCTACACCTTC
CASSSPGQGIYGYTF
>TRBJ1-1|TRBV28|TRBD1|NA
TGTGCCAGCATCCAGGGGTCGGCAGGGGGTACGAACACTGAAGCTTTCTTT
CASIQGSAGGTNTEAFF
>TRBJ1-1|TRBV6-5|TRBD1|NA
TGTGCCAGCAGTTACCCAACCAATACAGGGGGCCGGGAAGCTTTCTTT
CASSYPTNTGGREAFF
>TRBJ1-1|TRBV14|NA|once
TGTGCCAGCACTCGACTTAAGGTTATGAACACTGAAGCTTTCTTT
CASTRLKVMNTEAFF
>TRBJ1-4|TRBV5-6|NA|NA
TGTGCCAGCAGCTCCACTCTCTCGGACTGGACAGTGAATGAAAAACTGTTTTTT
CASSSTLSDWTVNEKLFF
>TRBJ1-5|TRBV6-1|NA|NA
TGTGCCAGCAGTGAGGGGATTCTGGGGGGGGTACGGATCGGCAATCAGCCCCAGCATTTT
CASSEGILGGVRIGNQPQHF
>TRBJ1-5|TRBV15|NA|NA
TGTGCCACCAGCAGAGATCAGGGGCCTCTGGATCAGCCCCAGCATTTT
CATSRDQGPLDQPQHF
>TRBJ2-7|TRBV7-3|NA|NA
TGTGCCAGCAGCTTAAATAGCGGAAGGACCTACGAGCAGTACTTC
CASSLNSGRTYEQYF
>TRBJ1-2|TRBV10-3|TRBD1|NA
TGTGCCACCGAGGACAGGGTGGTTGGTGGCTACACCTTC
CATEDRVVGGYTF
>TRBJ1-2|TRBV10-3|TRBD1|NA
TGTGCCATCAGTGAGTCTCCTGGACAGGGGAGGGATGGCTACACCTTC
CAISESPGQGRDGYTF
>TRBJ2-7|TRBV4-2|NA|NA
TGTGCCAGCAGCCAAGTTGAGGGAGGTTCCTACGAGCAGTACTTC
CASSQVEGGSYEQYF
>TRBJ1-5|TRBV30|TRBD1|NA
TGTGCCTGGAGTGAGGGACAGGGGAATCAGCCCCAGCATTTT
CAWSEGQGNQPQHF
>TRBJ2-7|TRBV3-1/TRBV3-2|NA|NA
TGTGCCAGCAGCCAAGATCTTCTAGTCGTTAGCGAGCAGTACTTC
CASSQDLLVVSEQYF
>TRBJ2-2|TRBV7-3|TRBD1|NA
TGTGCCAGCAGTCGAGACCCAGGGGGAGCCGGGGAGCTGTTTTTT
CASSRDPGGAGELFF
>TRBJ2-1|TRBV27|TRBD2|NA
TGTGCCAGCAGCCACGGGACTAGCGATGAGCAGTTCTTC
CASSHGTSDEQFF
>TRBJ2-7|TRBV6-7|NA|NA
TGTGCCAGCACCTCCCCCTTTGCGGGTAGCGAGCAGTACTTC
CASTSPFAGSEQYF
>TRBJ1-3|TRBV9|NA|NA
TGTGCCAGCAGCCCTCTAACGCTCCACTCTGGAAACACCATATATTTT
CASSPLTLHSGNTIYF
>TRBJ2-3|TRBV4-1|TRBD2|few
TGCGCCAGCAGCCAAGTGCCAGCGGGAGTGTCAGATACGCAGTATTTT
CASSQVPAGVSDTQYF
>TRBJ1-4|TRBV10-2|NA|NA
TGCGCCAGCAAATTGACAGTCTTTCGGGATGAAAAACTGTTTTTT
CASKLTVFRDEKLFF
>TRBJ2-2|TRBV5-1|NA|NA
TGCGCCAGCAGCAGGGAGACCACCGGGGAGCTGTTTTTT
CASSRETTGELFF
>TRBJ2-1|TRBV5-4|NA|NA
TGTGCCAGCAGCTGGACAGGCGGGGACAATGAGCAGTTCTTC
CASSWTGGDNEQFF
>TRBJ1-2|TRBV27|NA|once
TGTGCCAGCAGCCCAGGCGTCCTTGGTGGCTACACCTTC
CASSPGVLGGYTF
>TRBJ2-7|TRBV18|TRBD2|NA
TGTGCCAGCTCCTCTCGGGGGGGAGCCAACGACGAGCAGTACTTC
CASSSRGGANDEQYF
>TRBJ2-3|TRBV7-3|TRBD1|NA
TGTGCCAGCAGCGTGGGACAGGTGGAAATTACAGATACGCAGTATTTT
CASSVGQVEITDTQYF
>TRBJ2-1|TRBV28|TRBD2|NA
TGTGCCAGCAGTAAGGGACTAGCGGGAAACAATGAGCAGTTCTTC
CASSKGLAGNNEQFF
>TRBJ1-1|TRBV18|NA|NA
TGTGCCAGCTCACTTGCAGAGGTCATAGGAGCTTTCTTT
CASSLAEVIGAFF
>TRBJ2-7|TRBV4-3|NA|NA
TGCGCCAGCAGCCAAGAGCACGGAGAATCCTACGAGCAGTACTTC
CASSQEHGESYEQYF
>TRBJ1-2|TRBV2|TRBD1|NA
TGTGCCAGAAGAGGACAGGAACCGAACTATGGCTACACCTTC
CARRGQEPNYGYTF
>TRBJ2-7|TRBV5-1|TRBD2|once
TGCGCCAGCAGCCCGGGACTAGACTACGAGCAGTACTTC
CASSPGLDYEQYF
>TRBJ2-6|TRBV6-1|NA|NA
TGTGCCAGCAGTGAATTTCAAGCGGGGGCCAACGTCCTGACTTTC
CASSEFQAGANVLTF
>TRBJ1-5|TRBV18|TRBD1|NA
TGTGCCAGCTCACGATCCGGGACAGGGGGGAGGGAGCCCCAGCATTTT
CASSRSGTGGREPQHF
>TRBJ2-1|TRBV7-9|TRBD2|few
TGTGCCAGCAGCTTGGGAAGACTAGCGGGAGTGGATGAGCAGTTCTTC
CASSLGRLAGVDEQFF
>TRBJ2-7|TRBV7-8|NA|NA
TGTGCCAGCAGCTCCTCCCTTGGGGAGGGGGATAACTACGAGCAGTACTTC
CASSSSLGEGDNYEQYF
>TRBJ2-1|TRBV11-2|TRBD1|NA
TGTGCCAGCAGCGCTCACAGGGGGCCGTACAATGAGCAGTTCTTC
CASSAHRGPYNEQFF
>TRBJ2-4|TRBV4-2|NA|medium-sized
TGTGCCAGCAGCCAAGATGAAGGCGGCTTCAAAAACATTCAGTACTTC
CASSQDEGGFKNIQYF
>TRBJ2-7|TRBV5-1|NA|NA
TGCGCCAGCAGCCGGAGGGACGGTAGCTCCTACGAGCAGTACTTC
CASSRRDGSSYEQYF
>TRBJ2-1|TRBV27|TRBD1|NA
TGTGCCAGCACCACTATCCTAGGTCGGGACAGGGGCGTCAAATACAATTACAATGAGCAGTTCTTC
CASTTILGRDRGVKYNYNEQFF
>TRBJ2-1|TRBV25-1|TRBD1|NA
TGTGCCAGCAGTGACCAAGGGACAGGGCACATCAATGAGCAGTTCTTC
CASSDQGTGHINEQFF
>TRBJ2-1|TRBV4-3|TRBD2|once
TGCGCCAGCAGCCAAGGAGTGGGAGGGGCCAATGAGCAGTTCTTC
CASSQGVGGANEQFF
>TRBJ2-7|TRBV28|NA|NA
TGTGCCAGCAGTTTCAGGGGCCCAAACCTGGGCGAGCAGTACTTC
CASSFRGPNLGEQYF
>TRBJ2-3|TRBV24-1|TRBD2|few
TGTGCCACCAGTGACCCCGGACTAGCGGGAGGGAATACGCAGTATTTT
CATSDPGLAGGNTQYF
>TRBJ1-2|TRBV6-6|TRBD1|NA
TGTGCCAGCAATGACGCGAGCGGGACAGGGGATGAGGGCTACACCTTC
CASNDASGTGDEGYTF